The entry below gives a single T cell receptor (beta chain) sequence along with its context. Its antigen specificity is not known. No clone much larger than this one lies a single base away; base qualities are absent. TCRbeta CDR3 regions were amplified from genomic DNA using the immunoSEQ Assay, a bias-controlled multiplex PCR. The original pipeline was this. The number of nucleated cells in each sample was estimated by amplification of reference gene primers within the assay. To quantify the absolute abundance of each unique TCRbeta CDR3 rearrangement, sequence reads were collapsed and filtered. For each sample, productive Simpson clonality was calculated as the square root of Simpson's diversity index across productive rearrangements. The immuneACCESS repertoire file appears here via TCRdb, limited to in-frame rearrangements. These files lack a portion of the clones; in checked studies, under half of the deficit traces to unresolved V genes, and the cause of the others is not known. The V and J calls and clone size were taken over from that table, and D and trimming were inferred from the DNA. The sample table records some 500,000 clones; around 89% of these occur just once. 1.8% of the sample lies in the top ten.

This record comes from a study of blood T cell repertoires in COVID-19 (dated by TCRdb to 2019 to 2021). Looking at the study overall: Samples covering the acute and convalescent phases of COVID-19 were provided by collaborators in the United States, Italy and Spain. Nearly every sample came with metadata listing a de-identified subject ID, COVID-19 status, age in years and sex. A freely available public database, intended as a resource for researchers studying the immune response to SARS-CoV-2, is where the repertoires were released. The samples were drawn from two sources: the first 160 participants of the ongoing ImmuneRACE study, and 1,254 subjects contributed by 6 global collaborators. Where available, HLA class I and class II types were taken from metadata supplied by the sample provider and were not determined by assay-based typing. The dataset comprised deeply sampled blood TCRbeta repertoires from subjects exposed to, actively infected with, or recovered from COVID-19. The material from the prospective study consisted of cDNA or gDNA derived from T cells, B-cell-depleted T cells, or PBMCs.

From a lookup of the germline V gene (reference sequence), CDR1 and CDR2 are LGHDT and YNNKEL. Reading from cysteine to phenylalanine, the CDR3 counts 15 amino acids. Just CDR3 DNA is preserved here, 45 bases in frame from base 1. V is pruned by 3 bases and J by 7 bases, leaving 5 bases of the junction without a gene match. The investigation overall reported the following: The amount of clinical and demographic metadata varied by source and participant and was provided uncurated.

In the prospective study, participants were roughly 18 to 100 years old, resided in about two dozen geographic areas of the United States, and were enrolled through a virtual design. In the prospective study, cohorts were assigned on the basis of participant-reported clinical history obtained from a screening survey and a study questionnaire. ImmuneRACE Cohort 3 recovered participants were defined by two consecutive negative NP/OP PCR tests, healthcare professional clearance, or symptom resolution. Mobile phlebotomists in the prospective study collected whole blood, serum and a nasopharyngeal or oropharyngeal swab from every participant. Over a roughly two-month period, participants in the prospective study had the option of providing additional blood draws and questionnaires. Prospective study blood samples were shipped either frozen or at room temperature before DNA extraction.

Here the chain combines TRBV3-1 (or the pseudogene TRBV3-2) and TRBJ2-7; 14 junctional bases match TRBD2. Material for sequencing was PBMCs or T cells enriched from blood (not recorded which). This clonotype was sampled from a woman aged 40 to 55 who had recovered from COVID-19. The nucleotides are TGTGCCAGCAGCCACGGACTAGCGGGAGGTGGAGAGCAGTACTTC. This translates into CASSHGLAGGGEQYF.